Following are 29 T cell receptor beta chains from one sample sequenced in a study of OX40 agonist ivuxolimab in advanced cancers. The receptor library was made with the immunoSEQ multiplex PCR assay. TCRdb mirrors the immuneACCESS table, restricted to in-frame sequences. Some clones are absent from its copies; in checked studies, under half trace to an unresolved V gene, and the reason for the others is unknown. In this sample the table shows about 50,000 clones, over 75% of which occur a single time. The ten largest clones take up 12% of the sample. The sample consisted of CD4+ or CD8+ T cells sorted from blood, taken in a trial of the OX40 agonist ivuxolimab. The origin of the receptors is an adult with an advanced solid tumor such as melanoma, head and neck, liver or kidney cancer.

V is TRBV13 and J is TRBJ2-1; a possible D gene is TRBD2 (6 bases). Trimming pared 4 bases from V and 9 bases from J, leaving 10 bases between. The CDR3 spans 12 residues. Germline CDR1 is PRHDT and CDR2 is FYEKMQ (reference sequence). CDR3 sequence reads: CASSSASAEQFF. The CDR3, as DNA: TGTGCCAGCAGCTCCGCTAGCGCTGAGCAGTTCTTC.

The CDR3 here is CASSARDASYEQYF. DNA for the CDR3: TGTGCCAGCAGCGCCCGGGACGCTTCCTACGAGCAGTACTTC. The chain recombines TRBV9 with TRBJ2-7; D possibly uses TRBD1 or TRBD2 (5 bases each). CDR1 and CDR2 (germline): SGDLS, YYNGEE. This CDR3 is built from 14 residues. The V end lost 3 bases, the J end lost 1 base, and 11 bases lay between the germline ends.

This clone qualifies as medium-sized. The chain carries TRBV13 and TRBJ2-7; 9 positions agree with TRBD1. This CDR3 has 15 amino acids. Germline V gene data show CDR1 as PRHDT and CDR2 as FYEKMQ (reference sequence). Losses at the gene ends were 5 bases for V and 10 bases for J; bases not matched to a gene: 15. CDR3 nucleotides: TGTGCCAGCAGCCCAGGCGGGACAGGGTTACGAGAACAGTACTTC. Protein sequence: CASSPGGTGLREQYF.

The CDR3: CASSLGRTYEQYF. In DNA form, the CDR3 reads TGTGCCAGCAGCTTGGGCCGAACCTACGAGCAGTACTTC. V and J are TRBV5-6 and TRBJ2-7, with unresolved D. This CDR3 has 13 amino acids. The V end was cut by 0 bases, the J end by 2 bases, with 6 bases between. Germline V gene lookup returns CDR1 SGHDT and CDR2 YYEEEE.

The chain employs TRBV19 and TRBJ1-5; D is unclear. The V and J ends lost 7 bases and 6 bases respectively, with 13 bases between them. The CDR3 is 13 residues long. Germline CDR1 LNHDA, CDR2 SQIVND (reference sequence). The DNA of the CDR3 is TGTGCCAGTACCTTAGGTTTCTCTCAGCCCCAGCATTTT. Translation gives CASTLGFSQPQHF.

This clone is termed medium-sized. At one end, the junction sequence differs from germline, possibly due to a read error. In DNA form, the CDR3 reads TGTGCCAGCAGTCAAGCAAGAGGACTAGCGGGGGCAGATACGCAGTATTTT. Translating it yields CASSQARGLAGADTQYF. The rearrangement uses TRBV2 and TRBJ2-3; 13 positions match TRBD2. This CDR3 has 17 residues. In germline, CDR1 is SNHLY, CDR2 FYNNEI.

CDR3 protein: CASGTSGYTDTQYF. In nucleotides, the CDR3 is TGTGCCTCTGGGACTAGCGGCTACACAGATACGCAGTATTTT. The chain is built from TRBV30 and TRBJ2-3, with TRBD2 matching 11 bases. The trim removed 7 bases at V and 2 bases at J, leaving 5 bases unmatched. The CDR3 is 14 amino acids. Looked up from germline, CDR1 is GTSNPN and CDR2 is SVGIG (reference sequence).

The rearrangement links TRBV14 to TRBJ2-3; possibly TRBD1 for D (5 bases). The ends were cut back, 5 bases at V and 2 bases at J, with 17 bases in the middle. This CDR3 is built from 16 residues. In germline, CDR1 is SGHDN, CDR2 FVKESK. The CDR3 bases are TGTGCCAGCAGCATGATTACAGGACCAGTCACAGATACGCAGTATTTT. Translated: CASSMITGPVTDTQYF.

This clone was detected only once. The chain is built from TRBV28 and TRBJ1-3, with D tentatively TRBD1 (6 bases). V dropped 3 bases and J dropped 0 bases, with 9 bases sitting between them. CDR1 is MDHEN and CDR2 is SYDVKM in the germline V gene. The length of the CDR3 is 15 residues. As DNA, the CDR3 is TGTGCCAGCAGTTTGGACAGTACCTCTGGAAACACCATATATTTT. Translated: CASSLDSTSGNTIYF. Complete variable domain (other parts from reference TRBV28 and TRBJ1-3): DVKVTQSSRYLVKRTGEKVFLECVQDMDHENMFWYRQDPGLGLRLIYFSYDVKMKEKGDIPEGYSVSREKKERFSLILESASTNQTSMYLCASSLDSTSGNTIYFGEGSWLTVV.

The rearrangement uses TRBV9 and TRBJ1-1, with D possibly TRBD1 on 5 matching bases. Germline loops: CDR1 SGDLS, CDR2 YYNGEE. Trimming took 4 bases from V and 0 from J, leaving 13 bases between them. This CDR3 has 15 amino acids. In nucleotides, the CDR3 is TGTGCCAGCAGCTCGCGGACGGACATGAACACTGAAGCTTTCTTT. Translating gives CASSSRTDMNTEAFF.

The chain couples TRBV27 to TRBJ2-7, with D perhaps matching TRBD1 (5 bases). V dropped 5 bases and J dropped 5 bases, with 13 bases sitting between them. Per the germline V gene, CDR1 is MNHEY and CDR2 is SMNVEV (reference sequence). The CDR3 has 13 amino acids. Here the CDR3 reads CASSLEGADEQYF. DNA of the CDR3: TGTGCCAGCAGTCTTGAAGGGGCCGACGAGCAGTACTTC.

This chain links TRBV19 with TRBJ2-7; the match to TRBD2 covers 10 bases. The CDR3 is made up of 17 amino acids. Germline V gene data show CDR1 as LNHDA and CDR2 as SQIVND (reference sequence). V lost 1 base and J lost 2; bases outside the gene matches: 8. The chain's CDR3 is CASSIVGRLAGAYEQYF. Here the CDR3 DNA reads TGTGCCAGTAGTATAGTCGGGAGACTAGCGGGCGCCTACGAGCAGTACTTC.

The gene calls are TRBV2 and TRBJ2-2, with a possible D match to TRBD1 (7 bases). Trimming stripped 7 bases from V and 7 bases from J, with 22 bases between. The CDR3 is 16 residues long. The germline CDR1 and CDR2 sequences are SNHLY and FYNNEI. The CDR3 is CASTPDRRGTFGELFF. CDR3 sequence (DNA): TGTGCCAGCACCCCGGACAGGCGTGGGACTTTCGGGGAGCTGTTTTTT.

The sample holds one count of this clone. The chain recombines TRBV5-6 with TRBJ1-3; D is undetermined. V gave up 3 bases and J gave up 0 bases, with 10 bases separating them. Germline values: CDR1 SGHDT, CDR2 YYEEEE. The CDR3 is made up of 15 amino acids. This chain's CDR3 is CASSSGPGSGNTIYF. CDR3 DNA: TGTGCCAGCAGCTCGGGTCCTGGCTCTGGAAACACCATATATTTT.

V gene TRBV5-6 combines with J gene TRBJ2-7; weak D call: TRBD1 (5 bases). The CDR3 consists of 14 residues. Trimming removed 1 base at V and 0 bases at J, with 8 bases between. The V gene's germline CDR1 is SGHDT and CDR2 YYEEEE. The CDR3 sequence is CASSLQGYSYEQYF. Written as DNA, the CDR3 is TGTGCCAGCAGCTTGCAGGGCTACTCCTACGAGCAGTACTTC.

The chain uses TRBV10-3 and TRBJ1-4, with 8 nucleotides matching TRBD1. The CDR3 covers 15 residues. V gave up 2 bases and J gave up 6 bases; unmatched junction bases: 5. Looked up from germline, CDR1 is ENHRY and CDR2 is SYGVKD. The CDR3 bases are TGTGCCATCAGTGAGATGACAGGGGACTATGAAAAACTGTTTTTT. Encoded protein: CAISEMTGDYEKLFF.

The genes are TRBV6-5 and TRBJ2-2; D is unclear. Trimming removed 0 bases from V and 6 bases from J, with 8 bases in between. The CDR3 sequence is 14 residues long. CDR1 is MNHEY, CDR2 SVGAGI, per germline. CDR3 residues: CASSYSSGAGELFF. The DNA for the CDR3 is TGTGCCAGCAGTTACTCTTCTGGGGCCGGGGAGCTGTTTTTT.

As for this clone: Additional DNA sequences in this sample encode the identical CDR3. The J gene is TRBJ2-7, the V gene TRBV27, with TRBD1 matching 8 bases. This CDR3 spans 13 amino acids. J gave up 3 bases and V 3 bases, and 1 base lay outside the gene matches. Germline lookup yields CDR1 MNHEY and CDR2 SMNVEV (reference sequence). This chain's CDR3 is CASSFGTGYEQYF. The CDR3 coding sequence is TGTGCCAGCAGTTTCGGGACAGGCTACGAGCAGTACTTC.

The chain employs TRBV19 and TRBJ2-3; D gene uncertain. Trimming removed 1 base at V and 6 bases at J, with 5 bases between. Germline V gene sequence: CDR1 LNHDA, CDR2 SQIVND (reference sequence). CDR3 length: 12 residues. CDR3: CASSIVGDTQYF. The CDR3 DNA follows: TGTGCCAGTAGTATAGTCGGTGATACGCAGTATTTT.

The chain carries TRBV7-3 and TRBJ2-1; 10 bases agree with TRBD2. V shed 5 bases, J shed 0 bases, and the junction held 1 base outside the gene matches. The CDR3 contains 15 residues. Germline V gene lookup returns CDR1 SGHTA and CDR2 FQGTGA. CDR3 DNA: TGTGCCAGCAGCCCTAGCGGGAGCTCCTACAATGAGCAGTTCTTC. Amino acids: CASSPSGSSYNEQFF.

V usage is TRBV7-2 and J usage is TRBJ1-4; D might be TRBD1 (5 bases). Between the trimmed V and J ends, which lost 2 bases and 3 bases, there was a span of 13 bases. This CDR3 comprises 16 residues. Per germline, CDR1 SGHTA and CDR2 FQGNSA. The CDR3 spells CASSLLGQGPNEKLFF. The CDR3 nucleotides read TGTGCCAGCAGCTTATTGGGCCAGGGCCCTAATGAAAAACTGTTTTTT.

The J gene is TRBJ2-3, the V gene TRBV5-6; D is perhaps TRBD2 (5 bases). CDR1 is SGHDT and CDR2 is YYEEEE in the germline V gene. Deletions cut 2 bases from V and 8 bases from J, with 12 bases between. The CDR3 runs 13 residues. The CDR3 here is CASSFGVPTTQYF. The CDR3 bases are TGTGCCAGCAGCTTCGGGGTTCCGACTACGCAGTATTTT.

This clone was observed a single time. This chain connects TRBV19 to TRBJ2-5; D is possibly TRBD1 (5 bases). V was cut by 3 bases and J by 1 base, with 15 bases left in between. Germline-derived CDR1 and CDR2 are LNHDA and SQIVND (reference sequence). The CDR3 runs 16 residues. The CDR3 region has the DNA TGTGCCAGTAGTATCTTTCACAGGCGTCCCCAAGAGACCCAGTACTTC. It encodes CASSIFHRRPQETQYF. Using reference TRBV19 and TRBJ2-5 for the parts outside the CDR3, the full variable domain is DGGITQSPKYLFRKEGQNVTLSCEQNLNHDAMYWYRQDPGQGLRLIYYSQIVNDFQKGDIAEGYSVSREKKESFPLTVTSAQKNPTAFYLCASSIFHRRPQETQYFGPGTRLLVL.

The CDR3 DNA follows: TGTGCCAGCAGCTCACGAGGACTAGCGAGCGAGCAGTACTTC. Its translation: CASSSRGLASEQYF. This rearrangement joins TRBV13 to TRBJ2-7, with TRBD2 matching over 9 bases. V was pared by 4 bases and J by 6 bases, with 7 bases of the junction left unmatched. The germline gives CDR1 PRHDT, CDR2 FYEKMQ (reference sequence). The CDR3 is made up of 14 amino acids.

This clone was found once. The CDR3 loop is CATSRDRVSTGSGANVLTF. The CDR3 nucleotides are TGTGCCACCAGCAGAGATCGGGTGTCCACGGGCTCTGGGGCCAACGTCCTGACTTTC. This chain joins TRBV15 and TRBJ2-6; the D is unclear. CDR1 and CDR2 (germline): LNHNV, YYDKDF (reference sequence). V was cut by 0 bases and J by 0 bases, with 15 bases left in between. This CDR3 has 19 residues.

The V call is TRBV27, the J call TRBJ2-2; D ambiguous. V was shortened by 6 bases and J by 2 bases, with 10 bases between the two germline ends. Germline loops: CDR1 MNHEY, CDR2 SMNVEV (reference sequence). The CDR3 is 14 residues long. CDR3 residues: CASRPLPNTGELFF. As DNA, the CDR3 is TGTGCCAGCAGACCGCTTCCTAACACCGGGGAGCTGTTTTTT.

This clone was recorded once. The chain combines TRBV7-6 with TRBJ2-5; D call uncertain. Looked up from germline, CDR1 is SGHVS and CDR2 is FNYEAQ. Trimming left V 7 bases short and J 4 bases short, with 19 bases between. The CDR3 sequence is 15 residues long. The CDR3 region has the DNA TGTGCCAGCAAGAAAGGAGACCCCGTAGCAGAGACCCAGTACTTC. Translated, it gives CASKKGDPVAETQYF.

This rearrangement joins TRBV29-1 to TRBJ2-5, with TRBD2 identical over 13 bases. The DNA end favors TRBJ2-7, so the J call may be wrong. This CDR3 comprises 19 residues. Germline V gene sequence: CDR1 SQVTM, CDR2 ANQGSEA. The CDR3 spells CSVDLIGSDGTSGAYEQYF. The CDR3 nucleotides read TGCAGCGTTGATCTGATCGGTTCCGATGGGACTAGCGGGGCATACGAGCAGTACTTC.

This clone was seen only a few times. The J gene is TRBJ1-2, the V gene TRBV6-6; D not certain. The CDR3 sequence is 13 residues long. From germline, CDR1 is MNHNY and CDR2 SVGAGI (reference sequence). V lost 0 bases to trimming and J lost 3 bases, with 5 bases between them. The CDR3 DNA reads as TGTGCCAGCAGTTACTCCTCCGACTATGGCTACACCTTC. It encodes CASSYSSDYGYTF.